One sample yielded the 30 T cell receptor beta chains listed below, sequenced in a study of T cells in tumors after PD-1 blockade. As to time point: second of two post-therapy site-matched biopsies approximately two months apart. Clones were sequenced by immunoSEQ multiplex PCR, and TCRdb holds only the in-frame ones, with some missing. Counted here are 7,900 or so clones, roughly 60% occurring once; the ten biggest clones make up 10% to 15%. Specimen: tumor tissue, collected after anti-PD-1 treatment. These TCRs come from a human donor with basal cell carcinoma.

The chain is built from TRBV28 and TRBJ2-2, with 10 bases fitting TRBD1. The CDR3 has 15 residues. From germline, CDR1 is MDHEN and CDR2 SYDVKM. V was pared by 6 bases and J by 6 bases, with 7 bases of the junction left unmatched. The CDR3 DNA reads TGTGCCAGCAGCCCACCTGGGACAGGGGCCGGGGAGCTGTTTTTT. Protein product: CASSPPGTGAGELFF. The full variable domain, completed using reference TRBV28 and TRBJ2-2, is DVKVTQSSRYLVKRTGEKVFLECVQDMDHENMFWYRQDPGLGLRLIYFSYDVKMKEKGDIPEGYSVSREKKERFSLILESASTNQTSMYLCASSPPGTGAGELFFGEGSRLTVL.

The chain carries TRBV2 and TRBJ1-5, with D possibly being TRBD1 (5 bases). The germline V gene has CDR1 SNHLY and CDR2 FYNNEI. The CDR3 covers 15 residues. V was shortened by 3 bases and J by 4 bases, with 13 bases between the two germline ends. The chain's CDR3 is CASSEAGGRNQPQHF. CDR3 in DNA: TGTGCCAGCAGTGAGGCGGGGGGAAGGAATCAGCCCCAGCATTTT.

The chain links TRBV5-8 to TRBJ1-4; D is undetermined. This CDR3 has 16 amino acids. Germline V gene data show CDR1 as SGHTS and CDR2 as YDEGEE. Trimming took 2 bases from V and 0 from J, leaving 11 bases between them. The CDR3 reads CASSFGSRSTNEKLFF. The CDR3 bases are TGTGCCAGCAGCTTTGGCAGCCGCTCAACTAATGAAAAACTGTTTTTT.

The chain carries TRBV2 and TRBJ2-4; 8 bases align to TRBD1. Germline-derived CDR1 and CDR2 are SNHLY and FYNNEI. The CDR3 extends over 14 amino acids. With V trimmed by 6 bases and J by 4 bases, 5 bases remained unmatched. The CDR3, as DNA: TGTGCCAGCAGGGACAGGGTATCGAAAAACATTCAGTACTTC. Protein: CASRDRVSKNIQYF.

The chain is built from TRBV4-2 and TRBJ2-2; 14 bases align to TRBD2. Germline V gene sequence: CDR1 LGHNA, CDR2 YNFKEQ. Unmatched junction bases numbered 4, after V lost 3 bases and J lost 4 bases. This CDR3 contains 17 residues. The DNA for the CDR3 is TGTGCCAGCAGCCAGGGACTAGCGGGGGTTGGCACCGGGGAGCTGTTTTTT. Encoded protein: CASSQGLAGVGTGELFF.

This chain joins TRBV6-1 and TRBJ2-5; 12 bases agree with TRBD2. Germline V gene lookup returns CDR1 MNHNS and CDR2 SASEGT. The CDR3 totals 16 residues. Unmatched junction bases numbered 8, after V lost 4 bases and J lost 5 bases. The DNA for the CDR3 is TGTGCCAGCAGTGCCCTTCTAGCGGGGGGGGATGAGACCCAGTACTTC. This codes for CASSALLAGGDETQYF.

This chain connects TRBV6-1 to TRBJ2-5; 7 bases map to TRBD1. This CDR3 has 14 residues. Germline V gene lookup returns CDR1 MNHNS and CDR2 SASEGT. The V gene end was trimmed by 4 bases and the J gene end by 4 bases; junction bases not matched to a gene: 6. The CDR3 region is CASSGLTGAETQYF. The CDR3 bases are TGTGCCAGCAGTGGCCTTACAGGGGCAGAGACCCAGTACTTC.

V gene TRBV7-9 combines with J gene TRBJ1-3; the D gene is possibly TRBD1 (5 bases). CDR3 length: 14 residues. CDR1 SEHNR and CDR2 FQNEAQ come from the germline V gene (reference sequence). Between the trimmed V and J ends, which lost 5 bases and 4 bases, there was a span of 12 bases. CDR3 in DNA: TGTGCCAGCAGCCCCTCCGAGGGGGGAAACACCATATATTTT. Translation gives CASSPSEGGNTIYF.

For the CDR3, the DNA is TGTGCCAGCAGCTTGGACAGGAAGCTCATACCTAACTATGGCTACACCTTC. This codes for CASSLDRKLIPNYGYTF. V usage is TRBV5-6 and J usage is TRBJ1-2, with D possibly being TRBD1 (5 bases). The CDR3 contains 17 residues. V was trimmed by 0 bases and J by 0 bases, leaving 15 bases between them. Germline V gene lookup returns CDR1 SGHDT and CDR2 YYEEEE.

The genes are TRBV7-9 and TRBJ1-3, with D possibly being TRBD1 (5 bases). The CDR3 length is 14 residues. Germline loops: CDR1 SEHNR, CDR2 FQNEAQ (reference sequence). Trimming took off 4 bases at V and 2 bases at J, with 9 bases between the two ends. The CDR3 DNA follows: TGTGCCAGCAGCTCCACGGGGGCTGGAAACACCATATATTTT. It encodes CASSSTGAGNTIYF.

This chain links TRBV9 with TRBJ2-3; TRBD2 agrees at 8 bases. Germline lookup yields CDR1 SGDLS and CDR2 YYNGEE. J was trimmed by 0 bases and V by 0 bases; bases with no gene match: 6. CDR3 length: 17 residues. The CDR3 protein is CASSVEGGGPSTDTQYF. In DNA, the CDR3 is TGTGCCAGCAGCGTAGAGGGCGGGGGGCCTAGCACAGATACGCAGTATTTT.

The chain recombines TRBV3-1 (or the pseudogene TRBV3-2) with TRBJ1-1; D is possibly TRBD1 (5 bases). The germline V gene encodes CDR1 LGHDT and CDR2 YNNKEL (reference sequence). This CDR3 has 15 residues. V was clipped by 0 bases and J by 1 base, with 9 bases between them. Here the CDR3 reads CASSQDGRGNTEAFF. The CDR3 coding sequence is TGTGCCAGCAGCCAAGATGGGAGGGGGAACACTGAAGCTTTCTTT.

The chain has TRBV9 and TRBJ1-1; D remains unclear. Trimming removed 4 bases at V and 6 bases at J, with 7 bases between. The CDR3 is 11 residues long. The germline V gene has CDR1 SGDLS and CDR2 YYNGEE. The CDR3 DNA is TGTGCCAGCAGCTCCGGGTCTGAAGCTTTCTTT. Its translation is CASSSGSEAFF.

This clone has just one count. This chain connects TRBV30 to TRBJ1-2; possibly TRBD1 for D (6 bases). This CDR3 spans 13 amino acids. CDR1 is GTSNPN, CDR2 SVGIG, per germline (reference sequence). The V and J ends lost 2 bases and 4 bases respectively, with 11 bases between them. CDR3 in amino acids: CAWSLGQPYGYTF. In DNA form, the CDR3 reads TGTGCCTGGAGTCTTGGACAGCCCTATGGCTACACCTTC.

This chain uses TRBV2 with TRBJ1-1, with D possibly TRBD1 on 5 matching bases. V was pared by 8 bases and J by 2 bases, with 18 bases between. CDR1 and CDR2 (germline): SNHLY, FYNNEI. CDR3 length: 15 residues. The CDR3 coding sequence is TGTGCCAGCCTCCTCTCTCGGGGACTAAACACTGAAGCTTTCTTT. Protein: CASLLSRGLNTEAFF.

J is TRBJ1-1 and V is TRBV5-4, with TRBD1 as a possible D gene (6 bases). From germline, CDR1 is SGHNT and CDR2 YYREEE (reference sequence). This CDR3 is 15 amino acids long. Deletions cut 1 base from V and 0 bases from J, with 10 bases between. CDR3 protein: CASSLMGGVNTEAFF. The CDR3 DNA sequence: TGTGCCAGCAGCTTGATGGGGGGCGTGAACACTGAAGCTTTCTTT.

In this sample, this clone turned up a few times. The chain uses TRBV28 and TRBJ2-2; weak D call: TRBD2 (5 bases). Trimming took 5 bases from V and 5 from J, leaving 6 bases between them. Germline CDR1 reads MDHEN; CDR2 reads SYDVKM. The CDR3 runs to 12 residues. CDR3 DNA sequence: TGTGCCAGCAGTCAGCGGACCGGGGAGCTGTTTTTT. It specifies CASSQRTGELFF.

The chain recombines TRBV7-2 with TRBJ1-1; TRBD1 matches at 8 bases. Per the germline V gene, CDR1 is SGHTA and CDR2 is FQGNSA. The V and J ends lost 5 bases and 4 bases, in that order; junction bases with no gene match: 3. There are 13 residues in the CDR3. In DNA, the CDR3 is TGTGCCAGCAGCAATACAGGGGGCACTGAAGCTTTCTTT. The encoded protein is CASSNTGGTEAFF.

This chain uses TRBV7-9 with TRBJ2-6; D assignment may be TRBD1 or TRBD2 (6 bases each). This CDR3 has 16 amino acids. Deletions cut 1 base from V and 1 base from J, with 8 bases between. The germline V gene encodes CDR1 SEHNR and CDR2 FQNEAQ (reference sequence). CDR3 sequence reads: CASSLGGGSGANVLTF. The CDR3 DNA is TGTGCCAGCAGCTTAGGAGGGGGGTCTGGGGCCAACGTCCTGACTTTC.

This chain links TRBV28 with TRBJ2-5; TRBD2 aligns across 11 bases. V dropped 6 bases and J dropped 6; count of bases not matched to a gene: 9. Germline-derived CDR1 and CDR2 are MDHEN and SYDVKM. The CDR3 has 15 residues. The CDR3 here is CASSSLAGGQKTQYF. CDR3 DNA sequence: TGTGCCAGCAGCTCTCTAGCGGGGGGACAAAAGACCCAGTACTTC.

This sequence joins TRBV18 and TRBJ2-5; TRBD1 matches 9 bases. The trim removed 3 bases at V and 6 bases at J, leaving 11 bases unmatched. The CDR3 totals 16 residues. Germline CDR1 and CDR2: KGHSH and LQKENI. The chain's CDR3 is CASSPRTGAEGKTQYF. As DNA, the CDR3 is TGTGCCAGCTCACCTCGGACAGGGGCGGAGGGGAAGACCCAGTACTTC.

This clone is categorized as medium-sized. The genes are TRBV6-5 and TRBJ2-7; 11 bases align to TRBD2. Germline V gives CDR1 MNHEY, CDR2 SVGAGI. The CDR3 sequence is 15 residues long. V trimming: 5 bases; J trimming: 4 bases; junction bases outside the gene matches: 7. CDR3 sequence reads: CASSISGGAFYEQYF. The CDR3 region has the DNA TGTGCCAGCAGTATTAGCGGGGGGGCGTTTTACGAGCAGTACTTC.

This chain connects TRBV18 to TRBJ2-2; 10 bases are shared with TRBD1. The J segment lost 5 bases and the V segment lost 3 bases, leaving 3 bases of the junction unmatched. From germline, CDR1 is KGHSH and CDR2 LQKENI. There are 15 residues in the CDR3. For the CDR3, the DNA is TGTGCCAGCTCACCCGGACAGGGGGAGACCGGGGAGCTGTTTTTT. This encodes CASSPGQGETGELFF.

The chain is built from TRBV6-1 and TRBJ2-1, with a possible D match to TRBD1 (5 bases). This CDR3 is 19 amino acids long. Germline V gene lookup returns CDR1 MNHNS and CDR2 SASEGT. V was cut by 0 bases and J by 6 bases, with 24 bases left in between. CDR3 loop: CASSEARRLGLVLFNEQFF. The CDR3 bases are TGTGCCAGCAGTGAAGCGCGGCGTCTGGGGCTGGTTTTATTCAATGAGCAGTTCTTC.

Judged by abundance, this clone is medium-sized (0.01 to 0.1%). The chain joins TRBV5-1 to TRBJ2-5, with D hard to call. V shed 1 base and J shed 5 bases, with 9 bases lying between them. The CDR3 covers 13 residues. The germline V gene has CDR1 SGHRS and CDR2 YFSETQ. The CDR3 here is CASSLSPDETQYF. The CDR3 nucleotides are TGCGCCAGCAGCTTGAGTCCCGATGAGACCCAGTACTTC. Full variable domain (missing parts from reference TRBV5-1 and TRBJ2-5): KAGVTQTPRYLIKTRGQQVTLSCSPISGHRSVSWYQQTPGQGLQFLFEYFSETQRNKGNFPGRFSGRQFSNSRSEMNVSTLELGDSALYLCASSLSPDETQYFGPGTRLLVL.

In this sample, this clone turned up a few times. This sequence joins TRBV10-3 and TRBJ1-5, with a tentative D call TRBD1 (6 bases). This CDR3 has 15 residues. Trimming removed 10 bases at V and 7 bases at J, with 23 bases between. Germline CDR1 reads ENHRY; CDR2 reads SYGVKD. The CDR3 sequence is CATSSTGNTDQPQHF. The CDR3 DNA is TGTGCCACATCCTCTACAGGGAATACTGACCAGCCCCAGCATTTT.

This rearrangement joins TRBV7-2 to TRBJ2-5; D may correspond to TRBD1 or TRBD2 (5 bases each). Germline V CDR1 and CDR2: SGHTA, FQGNSA. The CDR3 extends over 16 amino acids. Trimming pared 1 base from V and 5 bases from J, leaving 17 bases between. CDR3 sequence (DNA): TGTGCCAGCAGCTTAGGGGGCGGGTTTCCGGGCGAGACCCAGTACTTC. Translated: CASSLGGGFPGETQYF.

The sample holds a few counts of this clone. The rearrangement uses TRBV2 and TRBJ2-7; TRBD1 aligns across 8 bases. The CDR3 runs to 14 residues. Germline CDR1 and CDR2: SNHLY and FYNNEI. With V trimmed by 3 bases and J by 6 bases, 7 bases remained unmatched. CDR3 DNA sequence: TGTGCCAGCAGTGAGTGGCAGGGGGCGAGCGAGCAGTACTTC. It specifies CASSEWQGASEQYF.

The chain links TRBV7-9 to TRBJ2-3; 13 nucleotides align to TRBD2. Germline V gene sequence: CDR1 SEHNR, CDR2 FQNEAQ (reference sequence). CDR3 length: 17 amino acids. The trim removed 5 bases at V and 1 base at J, leaving 6 bases unmatched. The CDR3 loop reads CASSRRLAGGRTDTQYF. For the CDR3, the DNA is TGTGCCAGCAGCCGACGACTAGCGGGGGGCCGCACAGATACGCAGTATTTT.

The genes are TRBV24-1 and TRBJ2-1; possibly TRBD2 for D (6 bases). The CDR3 extends over 17 amino acids. Trimming shortened V by 3 bases and J by 0 bases, and 14 bases separated the two germline ends. Germline V gene sequence: CDR1 KGHDR, CDR2 SFDVKD. CDR3 region: CATSDLMAGPSYNEQFF. The CDR3 bases are TGTGCCACCAGTGATCTGATGGCGGGGCCCTCCTACAATGAGCAGTTCTTC.